The text below deals with one T cell receptor (beta chain). This clone was seen only once. No antigen is known for it. No quality values exist for individual bases; no much larger clone is one base distant. This specimen comes from a study of T cell responses to AZD1222 COVID-19 vaccine (dated by TCRdb to the early 2020s). Some background on the complete study: TCR sequencing covered about 230 trial participants: 207 given two doses of AZD1222 and approximately 26 given two doses of MenACWY control vaccine. Enrollment into the trials was organized by age into subgroups of 18-55, 56-69 and 70-plus years, and those subgroups contained roughly 150, 30 and 60 TCR-sequenced participants, respectively. Overall results and qualifications from the work: Conclusions about previously exposed vaccinees are limited because only six or seven AZD1222 recipients were SARS-CoV-2 seropositive at baseline. Epitopes outside the regions mutated in the B.1.351 and B.1.1.7 variants were reportedly recognized by nearly half of the unique spike-specific TCRs. Most participants were white British and females outnumbered males, and the authors suggested that clonal diversity may have been underestimated. The 56-69-year group was small, and its depth increase did not reach significance, likely because of low power. A significant rise in spike-specific TCR breadth and depth was observed after two AZD1222 doses relative to day 0 and relative to MenACWY recipients. Because no samples from the day 14 peak response were available, repertoires could be characterized only after the peak T cell response. Vaccine-associated CD4 TCRs spanned the whole spike protein, with dominant responses in regions 160-218 and 743-854.

The CDR3 regions of human TCRbeta chains were analyzed by immunosequencing. The paper's processing steps were these. TCRs in the repertoires were matched against a reference library of SARS-CoV-2-specific TCRs that had been generated with the MIRA antigen-specificity platform. Breadth was defined as the fraction of unique TCRs that were SARS-CoV-2-associated. Depth was defined as the fraction of total T cells that were SARS-CoV-2-associated. Using the MIRA data, each spike-specific TCR was mapped to the spike region that the TCR reacts to and placed in a CD4 or CD8 class. Log10-transformed breadth and depth values were compared by one-way ANOVA with Sidak's multiple comparisons tests. Here the immuneACCESS table is served through TCRdb, limited to in-frame sequences with V and J called. Missing clones are a known gap in these copies; in checked studies unresolved V genes cover under half, and the rest lacks a known reason. That table furnishes V, J and clone size, whereas the DNA furnished D and trimming. The sample has about 120,000 clones on record, approximately 90% of them singletons. The top ten constitute roughly 1.5% of the sample.

According to the study, the label for this sample's time point signals: about 28 days (+/-7) after the second vaccine dose. Because spike-specific TCR depth and breadth did not differ between the two schedules, AZD1222 recipients who got a second dose at roughly 4 weeks were pooled with those who got a second dose at roughly 12 weeks. The vaccinee samples were drawn from two UK trials, COV001 and COV002, one of which was a single-blind randomized controlled phase 2/3 trial testing AZD1222 (ChAdOx1 nCoV-19) in healthy adults. For TCRbeta chain sequencing, PBMC samples from trial participants were taken at day 0 and at day 28 after the second dose. Sequenced here: peripheral blood, sampled 28 days after the second AZD1222 dose. The source is an adult who received the AZD1222 COVID-19 vaccine.

Here is the DNA: TGTGCCACCAGTGAATCACTAGCGACGAACACCGGGGAGCTGTTTTTT. This yields the protein CATSESLATNTGELFF. The sequence joins TRBV24-1 to TRBJ2-2; 7 bases in between match TRBD2. Inclusive of the bounding cysteine and phenylalanine, the CDR3 is 16 residues long. The sequence is cut down to CDR3 DNA, 48 bases in frame from base 1. Looking up the germline V gene yields CDR1 KGHDR and CDR2 SFDVKD. V and J are trimmed by 4 bases and 0 bases, and the gene matches miss 4 bases of the junction.